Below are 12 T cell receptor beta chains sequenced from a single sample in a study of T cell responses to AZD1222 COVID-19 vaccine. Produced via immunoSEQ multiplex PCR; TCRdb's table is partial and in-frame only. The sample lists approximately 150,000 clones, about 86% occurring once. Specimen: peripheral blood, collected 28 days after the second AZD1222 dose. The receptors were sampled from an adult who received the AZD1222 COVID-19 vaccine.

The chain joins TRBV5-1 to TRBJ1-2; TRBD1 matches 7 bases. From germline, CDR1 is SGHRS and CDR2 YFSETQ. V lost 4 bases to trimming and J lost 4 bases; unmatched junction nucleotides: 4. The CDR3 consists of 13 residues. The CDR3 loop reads CASSPGQTYGYTF. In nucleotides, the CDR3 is TGCGCCAGCAGCCCGGGACAGACCTATGGCTACACCTTC.

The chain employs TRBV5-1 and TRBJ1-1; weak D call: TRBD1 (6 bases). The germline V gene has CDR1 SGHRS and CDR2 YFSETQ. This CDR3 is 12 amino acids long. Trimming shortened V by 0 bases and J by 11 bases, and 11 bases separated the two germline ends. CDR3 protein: CASSLGAGEAFF. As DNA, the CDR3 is TGCGCCAGCAGCTTGGGGGCAGGGGAGGCTTTCTTT.

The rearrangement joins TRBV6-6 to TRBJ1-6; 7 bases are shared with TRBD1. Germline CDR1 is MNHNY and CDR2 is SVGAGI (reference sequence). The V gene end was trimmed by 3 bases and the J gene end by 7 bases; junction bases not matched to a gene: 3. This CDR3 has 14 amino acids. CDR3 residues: CASSYGQENSPLHF. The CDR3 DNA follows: TGTGCCAGCAGTTATGGACAGGAGAATTCACCCCTCCACTTT.

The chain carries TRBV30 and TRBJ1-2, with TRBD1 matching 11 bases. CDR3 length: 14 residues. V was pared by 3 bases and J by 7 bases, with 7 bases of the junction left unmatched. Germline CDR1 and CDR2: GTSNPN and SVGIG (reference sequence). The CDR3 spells CAWSGTGGKSGYTF. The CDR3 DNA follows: TGTGCCTGGAGCGGGACAGGGGGGAAATCTGGCTACACCTTC.

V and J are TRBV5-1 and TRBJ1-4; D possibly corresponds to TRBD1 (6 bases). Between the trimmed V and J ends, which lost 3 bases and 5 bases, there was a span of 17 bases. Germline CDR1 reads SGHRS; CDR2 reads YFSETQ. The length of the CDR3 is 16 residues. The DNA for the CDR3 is TGCGCCAGCAGCTGGAGGCCAGGGGAGCCCAATGAAAAACTGTTTTTT. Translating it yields CASSWRPGEPNEKLFF.

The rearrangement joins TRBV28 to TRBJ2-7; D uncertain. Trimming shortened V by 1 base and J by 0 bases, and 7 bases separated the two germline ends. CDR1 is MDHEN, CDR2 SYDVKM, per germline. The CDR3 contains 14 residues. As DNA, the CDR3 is TGTGCCAGCAGTTTATCGGTGATCTCCTACGAGCAGTACTTC. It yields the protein CASSLSVISYEQYF.

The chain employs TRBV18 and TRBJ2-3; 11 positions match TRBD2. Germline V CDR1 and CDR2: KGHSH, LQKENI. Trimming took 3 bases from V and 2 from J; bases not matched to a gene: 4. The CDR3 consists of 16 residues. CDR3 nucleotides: TGTGCCAGCTCACCGCAACTAGCGGGGGACACAGATACGCAGTATTTT. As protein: CASSPQLAGDTDTQYF. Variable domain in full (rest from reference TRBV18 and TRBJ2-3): NAGVMQNPRHLVRRRGQEARLRCSPMKGHSHVYWYRQLPEEGLKFMVYLQKENIIDESGMPKERFSAEFPKEGPSILRIQQVVRGDSAAYFCASSPQLAGDTDTQYFGPGTRLTVL.

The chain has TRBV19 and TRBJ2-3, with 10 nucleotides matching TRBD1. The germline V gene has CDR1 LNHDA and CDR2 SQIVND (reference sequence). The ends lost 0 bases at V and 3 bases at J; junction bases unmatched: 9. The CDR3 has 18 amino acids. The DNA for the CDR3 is TGTGCCAGTAGTATAGAGGATTACGGACAGGGGGATACAGATACGCAGTATTTT. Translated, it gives CASSIEDYGQGDTDTQYF. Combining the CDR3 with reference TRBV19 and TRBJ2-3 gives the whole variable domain DGGITQSPKYLFRKEGQNVTLSCEQNLNHDAMYWYRQDPGQGLRLIYYSQIVNDFQKGDIAEGYSVSREKKESFPLTVTSAQKNPTAFYLCASSIEDYGQGDTDTQYFGPGTRLTVL.

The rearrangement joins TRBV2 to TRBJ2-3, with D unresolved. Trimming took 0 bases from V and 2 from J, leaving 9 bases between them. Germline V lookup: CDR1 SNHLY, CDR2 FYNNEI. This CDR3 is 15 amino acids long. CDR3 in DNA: TGTGCCAGCAGTGAAGCCGAGTCCTACACAGATACGCAGTATTTT. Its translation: CASSEAESYTDTQYF.

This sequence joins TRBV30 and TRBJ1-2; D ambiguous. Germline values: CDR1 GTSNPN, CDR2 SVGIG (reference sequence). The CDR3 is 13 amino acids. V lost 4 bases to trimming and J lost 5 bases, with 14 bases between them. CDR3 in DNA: TGTGCCTGGACAGGCCAAGTTACGTATGGCTACACCTTC. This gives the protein CAWTGQVTYGYTF.

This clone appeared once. CDR3 region: CASRETGLDRYF. In nucleotides, the CDR3 is TGTGCCAGCAGAGAGACAGGTCTCGATCGGTACTTC. The rearrangement uses TRBV6-6 and TRBJ2-7; tentatively, D is TRBD1 (6 bases). The CDR3 contains 12 residues. The V gene lost 6 bases and the J gene lost 12 bases, with 18 bases spanning the gap. Germline V gene sequence: CDR1 MNHNY, CDR2 SVGAGI (reference sequence).

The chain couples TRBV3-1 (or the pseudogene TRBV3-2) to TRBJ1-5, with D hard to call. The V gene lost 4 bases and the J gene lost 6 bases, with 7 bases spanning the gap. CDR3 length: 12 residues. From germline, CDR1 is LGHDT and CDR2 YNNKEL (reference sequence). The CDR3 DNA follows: TGTGCCAGCAGCCCAGGCGGTCAGCCCCAGCATTTT. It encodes CASSPGGQPQHF.